The T cell receptor beta chain described here comes from a study of early T cells in non-severe SARS-CoV-2 infection. This clonotype was counted between two and nine times. TCRdb independently ran MiXCR on the 5' RACE reads; one entry per CDR3 protein. The top ten hold 6.5% of the sample, which has tens of thousands of distinct CDR3 sequences, about 10% seen once. Sequencing input: whole blood. The sequence was collected from an adult who was a healthcare worker with PCR-confirmed SARS-CoV-2 infection or an uninfected control (not recorded which).

The CDR3 DNA is TGTGCCAGCAGCGTAGCTCCGTACTCTGGGGCCAACGTCCTGACTTTC. Translation: CASSVAPYSGANVLTF. The chain joins TRBV9 to TRBJ2-6; D gene uncertain. Germline loops: CDR1 SGDLS, CDR2 YYNGEE. The V end lost 0 bases, the J end lost 0 bases, and 7 bases lay between the germline ends. This CDR3 has 16 amino acids.